This record concerns one T cell receptor (beta chain) sequence. Per the study methods: Amplification with reference gene primers provided the estimates of nucleated cell counts. Sequencing used immunoSEQ multiplex PCR; TCRdb keeps in-frame clones, though not all of them. V and J calls and clone size are given by that table; D and trimming were obtained from the DNA. The sample lists 80,000 to 90,000 clones, around 85% occurring once. The data were taken from a study of blood T cell repertoires in COVID-19. Study background: Collection of acute and convalescent COVID-19 samples took place in the United States, Italy and Spain. The analysed material was cDNA or gDNA that came from T cells, B-cell-depleted T cells, or PBMCs.

Germline V lookup: CDR1 SGHAT, CDR2 FQNNGV. The CDR3 loop spans 16 amino acids. With 3 bases clipped from V and 1 base from J, the junction kept 6 bases outside the gene matches. Sequencing was done on a sample of peripheral blood. The chain recombines TRBV11-2 with TRBJ1-3; 7 bases are a match to TRBD1. This TCR was recovered from a man aged 60-69 years with acute or convalescent COVID-19. The CDR3 spells CASSLGQLTSGNTIYF. The CDR3 DNA is TGTGCCAGCAGCTTGGGACAGCTTACTTCTGGAAACACCATATATTTT.